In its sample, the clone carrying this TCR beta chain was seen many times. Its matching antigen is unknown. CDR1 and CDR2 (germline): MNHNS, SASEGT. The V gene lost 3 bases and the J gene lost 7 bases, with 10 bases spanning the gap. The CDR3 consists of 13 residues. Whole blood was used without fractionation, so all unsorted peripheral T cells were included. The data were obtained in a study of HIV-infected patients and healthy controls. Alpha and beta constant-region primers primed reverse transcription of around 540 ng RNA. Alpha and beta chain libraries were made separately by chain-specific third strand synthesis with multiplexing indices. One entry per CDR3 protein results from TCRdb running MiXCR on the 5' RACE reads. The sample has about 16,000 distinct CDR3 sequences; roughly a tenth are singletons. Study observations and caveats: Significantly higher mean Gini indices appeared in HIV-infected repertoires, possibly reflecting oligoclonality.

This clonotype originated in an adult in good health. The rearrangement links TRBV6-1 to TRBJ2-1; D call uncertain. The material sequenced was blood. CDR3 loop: CASSETHWNEQFF. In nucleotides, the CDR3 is TGTGCCAGCAGTGAGACTCACTGGAATGAGCAGTTCTTC.